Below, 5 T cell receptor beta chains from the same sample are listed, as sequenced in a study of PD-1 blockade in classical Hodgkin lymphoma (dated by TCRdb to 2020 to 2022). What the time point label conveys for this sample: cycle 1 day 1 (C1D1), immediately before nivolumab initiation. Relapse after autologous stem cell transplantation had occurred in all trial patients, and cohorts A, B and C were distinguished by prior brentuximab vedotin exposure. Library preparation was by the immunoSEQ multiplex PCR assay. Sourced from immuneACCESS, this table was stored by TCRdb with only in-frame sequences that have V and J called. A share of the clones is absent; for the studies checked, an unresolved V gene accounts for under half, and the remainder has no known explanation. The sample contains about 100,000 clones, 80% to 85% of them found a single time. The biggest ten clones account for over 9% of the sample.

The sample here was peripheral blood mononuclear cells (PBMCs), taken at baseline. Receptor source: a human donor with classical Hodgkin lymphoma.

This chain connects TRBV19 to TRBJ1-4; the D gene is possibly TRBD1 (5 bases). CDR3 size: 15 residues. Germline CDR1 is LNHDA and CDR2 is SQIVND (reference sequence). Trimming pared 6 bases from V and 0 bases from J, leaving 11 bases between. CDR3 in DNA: TGTGCCAGTAGGGGGACGGATGCAACTAATGAAAAACTGTTTTTT. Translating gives CASRGTDATNEKLFF.

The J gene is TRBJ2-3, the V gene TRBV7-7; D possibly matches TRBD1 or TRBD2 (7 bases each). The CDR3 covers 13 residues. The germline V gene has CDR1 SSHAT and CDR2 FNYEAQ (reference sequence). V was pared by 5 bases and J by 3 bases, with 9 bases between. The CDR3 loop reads CASSQGGTDTQYF. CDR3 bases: TGTGCCAGCAGCCAGGGGGGGACAGATACGCAGTATTTT.

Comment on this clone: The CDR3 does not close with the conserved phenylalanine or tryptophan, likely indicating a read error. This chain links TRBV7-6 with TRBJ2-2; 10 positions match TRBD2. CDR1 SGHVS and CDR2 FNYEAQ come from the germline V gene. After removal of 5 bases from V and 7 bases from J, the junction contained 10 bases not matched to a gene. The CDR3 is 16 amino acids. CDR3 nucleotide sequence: TGTGCCAGCAGCACAGGGACTAGCGCGTTGAGCGGGGAGCTGTTTTCT. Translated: CASSTGTSALSGELFS.

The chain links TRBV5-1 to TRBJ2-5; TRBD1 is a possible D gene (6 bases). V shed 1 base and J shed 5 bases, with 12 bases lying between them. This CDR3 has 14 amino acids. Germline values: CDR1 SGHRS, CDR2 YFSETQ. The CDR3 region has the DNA TGCGCCAGCAGCTTGCTGGGGGCCTTGGAGACCCAGTACTTC. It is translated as CASSLLGALETQYF.

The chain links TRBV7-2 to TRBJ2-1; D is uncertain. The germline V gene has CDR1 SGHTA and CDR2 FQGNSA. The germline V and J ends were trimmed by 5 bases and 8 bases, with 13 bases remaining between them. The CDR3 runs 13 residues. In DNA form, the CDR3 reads TGTGCCAGCAGCCCTGAGGTAGTCGATGAGCAGTTCTTC. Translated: CASSPEVVDEQFF. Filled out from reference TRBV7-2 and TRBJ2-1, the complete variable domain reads GAGVSQSPSNKVTEKGKDVELRCDPISGHTALYWYRQSLGQGLEFLIYFQGNSAPDKSGLPSDRFSAERTGGSVSTLTIQRTQQEDSAVYLCASSPEVVDEQFFGPGTRLTVL.